What follows are 21 T cell receptor beta chains derived from one specimen sequenced in a study of OX40 agonist ivuxolimab in advanced cancers. Libraries were prepared by immunoSEQ multiplex PCR; TCRdb keeps only in-frame clonotypes and omits some of them. In the table there are tens of thousands of clones, 70% to 85% of which are singletons. This specimen consisted of CD4+ or CD8+ T cells sorted from blood, obtained in a trial of the OX40 agonist ivuxolimab. These receptors all stem from an adult with an advanced solid tumor such as melanoma, head and neck, liver or kidney cancer.

The chain couples TRBV5-6 to TRBJ2-3; the match to TRBD2 covers 10 bases. Unmatched junction bases numbered 8, after V lost 4 bases and J lost 6 bases. The germline gives CDR1 SGHDT, CDR2 YYEEEE. The CDR3 length is 15 residues. CDR3 sequence: CASSGAGGPLDTQYF. As DNA, the CDR3 is TGTGCCAGCAGCGGAGCGGGGGGGCCGTTGGATACGCAGTATTTT.

The sample holds one count of this clone. The chain combines TRBV5-1 with TRBJ2-1; TRBD2 matches at 8 bases. Germline CDR1 is SGHRS and CDR2 is YFSETQ. The CDR3 sequence is 15 residues long. The V and J ends lost 3 bases and 4 bases, in that order; junction bases with no gene match: 6. CDR3 sequence (DNA): TGCGCCAGCAGCTATACTAGCGGATCATACAATGAGCAGTTCTTC. Residues: CASSYTSGSYNEQFF.

The gene calls are TRBV30 and TRBJ1-5; D may be TRBD1 (5 bases). CDR3 length: 14 residues. V lost 2 bases to trimming and J lost 10 bases, with 18 bases between them. CDR1 and CDR2 from the germline V gene are GTSNPN and SVGIG (reference sequence). The CDR3, as DNA: TGTGCCTGGAGTCCCGGGTCCGGGACCTCACCCCAGCATTTT. Protein: CAWSPGSGTSPQHF.

V usage is TRBV9 and J usage is TRBJ1-3, with D maybe TRBD1 (5 bases). Per germline, CDR1 SGDLS and CDR2 YYNGEE. The CDR3 consists of 17 residues. Trimming removed 0 bases at V and 0 bases at J, with 13 bases between. Here the CDR3 reads CASSVALVGDSGNTIYF. DNA for the CDR3: TGTGCCAGCAGCGTAGCCCTTGTAGGGGACTCTGGAAACACCATATATTTT.

The V gene is TRBV19, the J gene TRBJ2-5, with no clear D. The CDR3 is made up of 13 amino acids. Between the trimmed V and J ends, which lost 5 bases and 2 bases, there was a span of 9 bases. Germline V CDR1 and CDR2: LNHDA, SQIVND (reference sequence). CDR3 DNA sequence: TGTGCCAGTAGTCCCCAGAGGCAAGAGACCCAGTACTTC. It translates to CASSPQRQETQYF.

The J gene is TRBJ1-5, the V gene TRBV12-2; the table's D gene call, TRBD1, was not cross checked with the DNA. TRBV12-2 is designated a pseudogene. The length of the CDR3 is 18 residues. CDR3 sequence reads: CASRAIPTTTGWNQPQHF. CDR3 nucleotide sequence: TGTGCAAGTCGCGCGATACCGACTACGACAGGGTGGAATCAGCCCCAGCATTTT.

The chain employs TRBV5-8 and TRBJ2-2; D ambiguous. Germline CDR1 SGHTS, CDR2 YDEGEE. V was pared by 1 base and J by 2 bases, with 3 bases between. This CDR3 contains 13 residues. The CDR3 protein is CASSLFNTGELFF. The CDR3 coding sequence is TGTGCCAGCAGCTTGTTCAACACCGGGGAGCTGTTTTTT.

This chain links TRBV5-4 with TRBJ1-3; D is ambiguous. The germline CDR1 and CDR2 sequences are SGHNT and YYREEE (reference sequence). The CDR3 has 14 amino acids. V was cut by 4 bases and J by 0 bases, with 8 bases left in between. CDR3 sequence (DNA): TGTGCCAGCAGCATGGAAGGCTCTGGAAACACCATATATTTT. As protein: CASSMEGSGNTIYF.

V and J are TRBV9 and TRBJ1-2, with D possibly TRBD1 on 6 matching bases. Germline V gene sequence: CDR1 SGDLS, CDR2 YYNGEE. The V end lost 5 bases, the J end lost 2 bases, and 13 bases lay between the germline ends. CDR3 size: 14 residues. In DNA form, the CDR3 reads TGTGCCAGCAGTGGGTCGACAGGAAACTATGGCTACACCTTC. Translated: CASSGSTGNYGYTF.

The V call is TRBV4-1, the J call TRBJ2-7, with 10 bases lining up with TRBD2. Per the germline V gene, CDR1 is MGHRA and CDR2 is YSYEKL. The junction had 2 bases not matched to a gene; V was cut back by 1 base and J by 2 bases. The CDR3 has 15 residues. CDR3 sequence reads: CASSQALAGTYEQYV. DNA for the CDR3: TGCGCCAGCAGCCAAGCACTAGCGGGGACCTACGAGCAGTACGTC.

This sequence joins TRBV5-1 and TRBJ2-2; 13 nucleotides match TRBD2. The germline gives CDR1 SGHRS, CDR2 YFSETQ. With 4 bases clipped from V and 4 bases from J, the junction kept 7 bases outside the gene matches. The CDR3 consists of 17 residues. CDR3 region: CASSPTTSGRSTGELFF. CDR3 bases: TGCGCCAGCAGCCCTACGACTAGCGGGAGGAGCACCGGGGAGCTGTTTTTT.

The chain couples TRBV5-5 to TRBJ2-1; D unresolved. This CDR3 is built from 16 residues. V lost 4 bases to trimming and J lost 1 base, with 15 bases between them. The V gene's germline CDR1 is SGHKS and CDR2 YYEKEE (reference sequence). Here the CDR3 reads CASSASSERSYNEQFF. The CDR3 bases are TGTGCCAGCAGCGCCAGTTCGGAGCGTTCCTACAATGAGCAGTTCTTC.

The V call is TRBV12-2, the J call TRBJ2-5; the listed D gene, TRBD1, was not tested against the DNA. TRBV12-2 is given as a pseudogene. The CDR3 runs to 15 residues. DNA for the CDR3: TGTGCAAGTCGCTCCACTTGTCAGGGAATGGAGACCCAGTACTTC. Residues: CASRSTCQGMETQYF.

The V gene is TRBV5-1, the J gene TRBJ2-3; TRBD2 agrees at 11 bases. The ends lost 0 bases at V and 4 bases at J; junction bases unmatched: 7. In germline, CDR1 is SGHRS, CDR2 YFSETQ. The length of the CDR3 is 17 residues. In DNA, the CDR3 is TGCGCCAGCAGCTTGGGGCTGACTAGCGGGGTCGCAGATACGCAGTATTTT. It yields the protein CASSLGLTSGVADTQYF.

This clone was counted only a few times. This chain connects TRBV5-1 to TRBJ1-1; D is uncertain. The V gene's germline CDR1 is SGHRS and CDR2 YFSETQ. The CDR3 loop spans 15 amino acids. V was trimmed by 4 bases and J by 1 base, leaving 14 bases between them. CDR3 sequence reads: CASSPRGGANTEAFF. CDR3 bases: TGCGCCAGCAGCCCTCGGGGAGGCGCGAACACTGAAGCTTTCTTT.

CDR3 DNA sequence: TGTGCCAGTAGTACCCCCTCAGGCTACAATCAGCCCCAGCATTTT. Translation gives CASSTPSGYNQPQHF. The chain employs TRBV19 and TRBJ1-5; D not resolved. Germline CDR1 LNHDA, CDR2 SQIVND (reference sequence). CDR3 length: 15 amino acids. Trimming shortened V by 4 bases and J by 3 bases, and 13 bases separated the two germline ends.

The V gene is TRBV5-6, the J gene TRBJ2-3, with D hard to call. V lost 0 bases and J 1 base, leaving 12 bases between the germline ends. Per germline, CDR1 SGHDT and CDR2 YYEEEE. The CDR3 is made up of 16 amino acids. The CDR3 DNA is TGTGCCAGCAGCTTGGTTCGGGTCTTCGGCACAGATACGCAGTATTTT. Its protein product is CASSLVRVFGTDTQYF.

This clone has just a few counts. V is TRBV19 and J is TRBJ1-5; no clear D. Looked up from germline, CDR1 is LNHDA and CDR2 is SQIVND (reference sequence). Between the trimmed V and J ends, which lost 2 bases and 9 bases, there was a span of 8 bases. This CDR3 comprises 12 residues. The CDR3 DNA follows: TGTGCCAGTAGTATACCCCGTGGGCCCCAGCATTTT. Its translation is CASSIPRGPQHF. Together with reference TRBV19 and TRBJ1-5, the CDR3 gives the full variable domain: DGGITQSPKYLFRKEGQNVTLSCEQNLNHDAMYWYRQDPGQGLRLIYYSQIVNDFQKGDIAEGYSVSREKKESFPLTVTSAQKNPTAFYLCASSIPRGPQHFGDGTRLSIL.

The sample holds one count of this clone. V and J are TRBV5-4 and TRBJ2-5, with D maybe TRBD2 (6 bases). The CDR3 sequence is 16 residues long. Per germline, CDR1 SGHNT and CDR2 YYREEE (reference sequence). Deletions cut 4 bases from V and 4 bases from J, with 20 bases between. The CDR3 DNA reads as TGTGCCAGCAGCATACCAGACTCTGGGGGAGGAGAGACCCAGTACTTC. Amino acid sequence: CASSIPDSGGGETQYF.

This clone came up once. The chain is built from TRBV11-2 and TRBJ2-1; 14 nucleotides match TRBD2. Trimming cost V 4 bases and J 8 bases; bases outside gene matches: 10. The CDR3 length is 17 residues. Germline CDR1 is SGHAT and CDR2 is FQNNGV. The CDR3 is CASSSRTSGGYIDEQFF. In DNA form, the CDR3 reads TGTGCCAGCAGCTCCCGGACTAGCGGGGGGTATATAGATGAGCAGTTCTTC.

V usage is TRBV7-7 and J usage is TRBJ2-1, with D possibly being TRBD2 (6 bases). CDR1 is SSHAT, CDR2 FNYEAQ, per germline (reference sequence). This CDR3 region has 14 residues. The V end was cut by 5 bases, the J end by 8 bases, with 16 bases between. The CDR3 region has the DNA TGTGCCAGCAGCCCCCTCGGAGGGAACGATGAGCAGTTCTTC. Its translation is CASSPLGGNDEQFF.